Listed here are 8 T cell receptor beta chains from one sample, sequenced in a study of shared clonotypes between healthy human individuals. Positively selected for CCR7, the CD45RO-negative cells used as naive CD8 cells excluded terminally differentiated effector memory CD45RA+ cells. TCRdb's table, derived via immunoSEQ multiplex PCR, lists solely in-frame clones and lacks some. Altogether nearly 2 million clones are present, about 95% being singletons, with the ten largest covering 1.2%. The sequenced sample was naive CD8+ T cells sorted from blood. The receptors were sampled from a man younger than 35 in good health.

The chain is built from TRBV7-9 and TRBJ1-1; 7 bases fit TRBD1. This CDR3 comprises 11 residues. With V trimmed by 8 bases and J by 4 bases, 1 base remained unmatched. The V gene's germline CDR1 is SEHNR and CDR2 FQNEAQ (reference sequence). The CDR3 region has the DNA TGTGCCAGCGACAGGGTCACTGAAGCTTTCTTT. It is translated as CASDRVTEAFF.

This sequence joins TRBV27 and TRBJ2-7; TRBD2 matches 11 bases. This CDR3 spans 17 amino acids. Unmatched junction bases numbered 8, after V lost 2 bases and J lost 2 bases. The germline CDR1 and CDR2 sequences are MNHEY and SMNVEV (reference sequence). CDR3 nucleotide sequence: TGTGCCAGCAGTTTAAGCCCAGGTAGCGGGAGGGCCTACGAGCAGTACTTC. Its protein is CASSLSPGSGRAYEQYF.

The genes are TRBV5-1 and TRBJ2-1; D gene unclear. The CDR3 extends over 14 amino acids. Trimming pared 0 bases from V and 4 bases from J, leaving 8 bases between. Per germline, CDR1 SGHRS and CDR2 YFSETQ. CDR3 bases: TGCGCCAGCAGCTTGGAGACTGGGTACAATGAGCAGTTCTTC. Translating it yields CASSLETGYNEQFF. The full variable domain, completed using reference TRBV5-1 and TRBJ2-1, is KAGVTQTPRYLIKTRGQQVTLSCSPISGHRSVSWYQQTPGQGLQFLFEYFSETQRNKGNFPGRFSGRQFSNSRSEMNVSTLELGDSALYLCASSLETGYNEQFFGPGTRLTVL.

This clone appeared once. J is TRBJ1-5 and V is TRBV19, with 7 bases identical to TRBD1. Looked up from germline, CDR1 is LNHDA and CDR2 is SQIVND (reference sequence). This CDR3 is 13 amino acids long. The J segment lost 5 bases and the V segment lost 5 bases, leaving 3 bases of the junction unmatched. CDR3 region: CASSLGGDQPQHF. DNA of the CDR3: TGTGCCAGTAGTCTAGGGGGCGATCAGCCCCAGCATTTT.

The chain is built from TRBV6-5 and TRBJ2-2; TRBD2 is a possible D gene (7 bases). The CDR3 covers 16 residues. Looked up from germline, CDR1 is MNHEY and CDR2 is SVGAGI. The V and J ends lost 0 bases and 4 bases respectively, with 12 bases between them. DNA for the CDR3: TGTGCCAGCAGTTACTCTGCGGGGGCGGTCACCGGGGAGCTGTTTTTT. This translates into CASSYSAGAVTGELFF.

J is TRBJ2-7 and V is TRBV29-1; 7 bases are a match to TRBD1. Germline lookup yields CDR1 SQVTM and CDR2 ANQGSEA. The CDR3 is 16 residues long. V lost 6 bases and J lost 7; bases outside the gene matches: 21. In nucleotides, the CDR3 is TGCAGCGTCACCGGGACAGCCGGTACTATTATGGGTGAGCAGTACTTC. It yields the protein CSVTGTAGTIMGEQYF.

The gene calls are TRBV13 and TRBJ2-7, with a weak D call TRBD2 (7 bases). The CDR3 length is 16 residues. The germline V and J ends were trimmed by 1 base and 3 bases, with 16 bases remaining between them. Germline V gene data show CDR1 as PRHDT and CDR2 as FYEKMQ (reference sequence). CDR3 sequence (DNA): TGTGCCAGCAGCTTAGTTGGGGGGGCCATCGGCTACGAGCAGTACTTC. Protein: CASSLVGGAIGYEQYF.

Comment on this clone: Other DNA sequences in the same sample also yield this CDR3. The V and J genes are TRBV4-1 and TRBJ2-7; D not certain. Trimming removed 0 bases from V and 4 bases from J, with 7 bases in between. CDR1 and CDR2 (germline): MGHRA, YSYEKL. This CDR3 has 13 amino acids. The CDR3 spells CASSQDRSYEQYF. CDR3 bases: TGCGCCAGCAGCCAAGATCGATCTTACGAGCAGTACTTC.